What follows are 17 T cell receptor beta chains derived from one specimen sequenced in a study of T cell repertoires in cytomegalovirus infection. TCRdb redid the calling of the reads with MiXCR, one entry per CDR3 protein. The data show 150,000 to 200,000 distinct CDR3 sequences, with about an eighth seen just once and more than 20% held by the top ten. Sequenced input: PBMCs. The receptors were sampled from a human donor in good health (CMV status not recorded). Some clones in this sample may be carry-over from other donors' samples.

This clonotype appeared many times. V is TRBV6-5 and J is TRBJ1-1, with D hard to call. Trimming took 10 bases from V and 1 from J, leaving 7 bases between them. The CDR3 runs 11 residues. Germline values: CDR1 MNHEY, CDR2 SVGAGI. CDR3 sequence reads: CATRRNTEAFF. CDR3 in DNA: TGTGCCACGAGGAGGAACACTGAAGCTTTCTTT.

This clonotype was counted at least ten times. The CDR3 loop reads CASSYLGGQPQHF. CDR3 in DNA: TGTGCCAGCAGTTACCTGGGGGGTCAGCCCCAGCATTTT. The chain links TRBV6-5 to TRBJ1-5, with a possible D match to TRBD1 (5 bases). Between the trimmed V and J ends, which lost 2 bases and 6 bases, there was a span of 8 bases. The CDR3 consists of 13 residues. The germline V gene has CDR1 MNHEY and CDR2 SVGAGI.

This clonotype was found a few times. CDR3: CASSSAPPPLAGRTYEQYF. The DNA for the CDR3 is TGTGCCAGCAGCTCGGCCCCCCCCCCACTAGCGGGAAGGACCTACGAGCAGTACTTC. The chain links TRBV5-5 to TRBJ2-7; 10 bases are shared with TRBD2. The CDR3 has 19 amino acids. V shed 3 bases, J shed 2 bases, and the junction held 17 bases outside the gene matches. CDR1 is SGHKS and CDR2 is YYEKEE in the germline V gene (reference sequence).

This clonotype was picked up many times. The J gene is TRBJ1-2, the V gene TRBV7-6; D remains unclear. Germline assignment: CDR1 SGHVS and CDR2 FNYEAQ. V dropped 5 bases and J dropped 2 bases, with 9 bases sitting between them. This CDR3 comprises 13 residues. The CDR3: CASSPRNNYGYTF. CDR3 DNA sequence: TGTGCCAGCAGCCCTCGGAACAACTATGGCTACACCTTC.

V usage is TRBV7-2 and J usage is TRBJ2-1; TRBD1 or TRBD2 may be the D gene (5 bases each). With 5 bases removed from V and 0 bases from J, the gap between germline ends came to 23 bases. CDR3 size: 19 residues. The V gene's germline CDR1 is SGHTA and CDR2 FQGNSA. CDR3 in amino acids: CASSRTGTTVSSSYNEQFF. The CDR3 DNA reads TGTGCCAGCAGCCGAACCGGGACCACTGTATCGAGCTCCTACAATGAGCAGTTCTTC.

In its sample, this clonotype was seen many times. V usage is TRBV7-2 and J usage is TRBJ1-5; 9 positions agree with TRBD1. Germline V gives CDR1 SGHTA, CDR2 FQGNSA. CDR3 length: 13 amino acids. The ends lost 6 bases at V and 6 bases at J; junction bases unmatched: 3. CDR3 sequence reads: CASSDRGGQPQHF. The CDR3, as DNA: TGTGCCAGCAGTGACAGGGGGGGTCAGCCCCAGCATTTT.

The gene calls are TRBV7-3 and TRBJ2-1; 8 positions agree with TRBD2. V was pared by 5 bases and J by 6 bases, with 9 bases of the junction left unmatched. The CDR3 contains 15 residues. The V gene's germline CDR1 is SGHTA and CDR2 FQGTGA. CDR3 coding DNA: TGTGCCAGCAGCCTCACTGGACTAGCTACCAATGAGCAGTTCTTC. Encoded protein: CASSLTGLATNEQFF.

In this sample, this clonotype turned up many times. J is TRBJ1-6 and V is TRBV14, with unresolved D. CDR3 length: 15 amino acids. CDR1 and CDR2 from the germline V gene are SGHDN and FVKESK. V was shortened by 0 bases and J by 10 bases, with 13 bases between the two germline ends. The CDR3 is CASSQDGRSGSPLHF. The DNA of the CDR3 is TGTGCCAGCAGCCAAGATGGGCGGTCTGGCTCACCCCTCCACTTT.

This chain uses TRBV12-3 or TRBV12-4 with TRBJ1-1; D remains unclear. The CDR3 is made up of 14 amino acids. V lost 3 bases and J 5 bases, leaving 13 bases between the germline ends. CDR3 in amino acids: CASSLEWAGTEAFF. The DNA of the CDR3 is TGTGCCAGCAGTTTGGAGTGGGCCGGTACTGAAGCTTTCTTT.

Ten or more counts support this clonotype. This chain joins TRBV6-2 or TRBV6-3 and TRBJ2-2; 11 bases match TRBD2. Germline-derived CDR1 and CDR2 are MNHEY and SVGEGT. J gave up 2 bases and V 4 bases, and 9 bases lay outside the gene matches. The CDR3 consists of 18 residues. The CDR3 sequence is CASSSLPGLAANTGELFF. The CDR3 region has the DNA TGTGCCAGCAGTTCACTTCCGGGACTAGCGGCCAACACCGGGGAGCTGTTTTTT.

There are many counts of this clonotype. The rearrangement links TRBV7-3 to TRBJ2-4, with D possibly being TRBD2 (5 bases). The germline gives CDR1 SGHTA, CDR2 FQGTGA. V was shortened by 6 bases and J by 7 bases, with 16 bases between the two germline ends. This CDR3 has 14 residues. Written as DNA, the CDR3 is TGTGCCAGCAGGTCAGACGAGGGTTTCAACATTCAGTACTTC. It yields the protein CASRSDEGFNIQYF.

This sequence joins TRBV7-9 and TRBJ1-1; D is unclear. This CDR3 comprises 14 residues. Germline values: CDR1 SEHNR, CDR2 FQNEAQ (reference sequence). V was cut by 1 base and J by 1 base, with 7 bases left in between. The CDR3, as DNA: TGTGCCAGCAGCTTAGAGATGGCGAACACTGAAGCTTTCTTT. Translated, it gives CASSLEMANTEAFF. The variable domain in full, completed from reference TRBV7-9 and TRBJ1-1, reads DTGVSQNPRHKITKRGQNVTFRCDPISEHNRLYWYRQTLGQGPEFLTYFQNEAQLEKSRLLSDRFSAERPKGSFSTLEIQRTEQGDSAMYLCASSLEMANTEAFFGQGTRLTVV.

This clonotype was seen repeatedly, ten times or more. The rearrangement uses TRBV7-2 and TRBJ2-1; 9 bases are a match to TRBD2. J was trimmed by 12 bases and V by 5 bases; bases with no gene match: 11. The germline CDR1 and CDR2 sequences are SGHTA and FQGNSA. The length of the CDR3 is 14 residues. The CDR3, as DNA: TGTGCCAGCAGCCTCGGGAGCGGGGGGATAACGCAGTTCTTC. This sequence encodes CASSLGSGGITQFF. Variable domain in full (rest from reference TRBV7-2 and TRBJ2-1): GAGVSQSPSNKVTEKGKDVELRCDPISGHTALYWYRQSLGQGLEFLIYFQGNSAPDKSGLPSDRFSAERTGGSVSTLTIQRTQQEDSAVYLCASSLGSGGITQFFGPGTRLTVL.

CDR3 DNA: TGTGCTAGTGGCCGGGACGGCTCACCCCTCCACTTT. Amino acid sequence: CASGRDGSPLHF. V gene TRBV12-5 combines with J gene TRBJ1-6, with D maybe TRBD1 (5 bases). Germline V gene sequence: CDR1 LGHNT, CDR2 FRNRAP. The CDR3 contains 12 residues. The V end was cut by 6 bases, the J end by 10 bases, with 10 bases between.

This clonotype was counted at least ten times. The chain employs TRBV6-1 and TRBJ1-2; 7 bases agree with TRBD1. CDR1 is MNHNS, CDR2 SASEGT, per germline. Trimming at V came to 5 bases and at J to 4 bases, leaving 13 bases not matched to a gene. CDR3 length equals 16 residues. CDR3: CASSLRGISGGYGYTF. In DNA, the CDR3 is TGTGCCAGCAGTCTCAGGGGGATTTCAGGTGGCTATGGCTACACCTTC.

This clonotype was counted many times. The V and J genes are TRBV7-9 and TRBJ2-3; D not resolved. This CDR3 is built from 15 residues. Germline assignment: CDR1 SEHNR and CDR2 FQNEAQ (reference sequence). Trimming took off 0 bases at V and 2 bases at J, with 9 bases between the two ends. CDR3 sequence (DNA): TGTGCCAGCAGCTTAGCGGCTACCGCCACAGATACGCAGTATTTT. Encoded protein: CASSLAATATDTQYF. Looking up the rest from reference TRBV7-9 and TRBJ2-3 gives the full variable domain: DTGVSQNPRHKITKRGQNVTFRCDPISEHNRLYWYRQTLGQGPEFLTYFQNEAQLEKSRLLSDRFSAERPKGSFSTLEIQRTEQGDSAMYLCASSLAATATDTQYFGPGTRLTVL.

The rearrangement links TRBV12-3 or TRBV12-4 to TRBJ2-5, with 8 bases matching TRBD1. The J segment lost 5 bases and the V segment lost 4 bases, leaving 18 bases of the junction unmatched. This CDR3 has 18 residues. The CDR3 loop is CASSSARLPTGERETQYF. CDR3 DNA sequence: TGTGCCAGCAGTTCCGCGCGATTGCCGACAGGGGAGAGGGAGACCCAGTACTTC.